This T cell receptor beta chain was identified during a study of CD8 T cells in ankylosing spondylitis. The study's findings and limits: CD8+ by phenotype, disease-linked clones were relatively rare in peripheral blood. What appeared characteristic of ankylosing spondylitis blood was a TCR beta motif of seven to nine highly homologous variants.

Comments on this clonotype: Its cognate antigen is unknown.

5'-RACE, quantitative and with molecular barcodes, yielded the TCR beta libraries. A single record per CDR3 protein comes from TCRdb applying MiXCR to the 5' RACE reads. The table lists about 750,000 distinct CDR3 sequences, around 20% of them singletons. The CDR3 is 17 residues long. Germline V gives CDR1 SQVTM, CDR2 ANQGSEA. The V gene end was trimmed by 4 bases and the J gene end by 0 bases; junction bases not matched to a gene: 8. This sequence originates from a male donor with ankylosing spondylitis. The chain is built from TRBV29-1 and TRBJ2-1, with 11 bases that match TRBD2. Material for sequencing was blood, either unsorted or a sorted T cell fraction (not recorded which). CDR3 amino acids: CSVGGLAASSSYNEQFF. CDR3 DNA sequence: TGCAGCGTTGGGGGACTAGCGGCTTCGAGCTCCTACAATGAGCAGTTCTTC.